This T cell receptor beta chain appears in the sequencing data of a study of early T cells in non-severe SARS-CoV-2 infection. Across the whole study: Investigators sequenced bulk RNA drawn from unsorted whole blood, and chains remained unpaired.

V was clipped by 5 bases and J by 6 bases; unmatched bases: 2. The CDR3 covers 14 residues. Germline CDR1 is SEHNR and CDR2 is FQNEAQ (reference sequence). This clonotype was seen many times. Attached unique molecular identifiers marked individual cDNA molecules. TCRdb fed the 5' RACE reads into MiXCR, producing one record per CDR3 protein. The table includes roughly 100,000 distinct CDR3 sequences, less than 15% detected once. The clonotype comes from an adult who was a healthcare worker with PCR-confirmed SARS-CoV-2 infection or an uninfected control (not recorded which). This chain uses TRBV7-9 with TRBJ1-5; 12 positions match TRBD1. Sequencing used whole blood. The CDR3 coding sequence is TGTGCCAGCAGCGAGGGACAGGGGGCTCAGCCCCAGCATTTT. Translating it yields CASSEGQGAQPQHF. The complete variable domain, with remaining parts taken from reference TRBV7-9 and TRBJ1-5, reads DTGVSQNPRHKITKRGQNVTFRCDPISEHNRLYWYRQTLGQGPEFLTYFQNEAQLEKSRLLSDRFSAERPKGSFSTLEIQRTEQGDSAMYLCASSEGQGAQPQHFGDGTRLSIL.